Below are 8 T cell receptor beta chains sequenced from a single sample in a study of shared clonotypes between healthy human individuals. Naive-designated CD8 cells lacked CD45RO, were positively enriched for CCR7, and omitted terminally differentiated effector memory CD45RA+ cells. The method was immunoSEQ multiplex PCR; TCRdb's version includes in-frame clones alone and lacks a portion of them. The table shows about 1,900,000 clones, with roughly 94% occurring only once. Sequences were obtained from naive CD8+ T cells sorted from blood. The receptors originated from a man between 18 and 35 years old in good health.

The CDR3 spells CASSLGSVAPDTQYF. CDR3 nucleotide sequence: TGTGCCAGCAGCTTAGGGTCCGTTGCCCCAGATACGCAGTATTTT. The chain recombines TRBV11-1 with TRBJ2-3, with D unclear. From germline, CDR1 is SGHAT and CDR2 FQDESV (reference sequence). This CDR3 has 15 residues. The ends were cut back, 1 base at V and 4 bases at J, with 12 bases in the middle.

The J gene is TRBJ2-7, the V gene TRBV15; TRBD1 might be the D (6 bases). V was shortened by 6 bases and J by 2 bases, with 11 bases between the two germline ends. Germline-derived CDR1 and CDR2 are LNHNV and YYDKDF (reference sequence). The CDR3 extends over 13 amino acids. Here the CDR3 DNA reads TGTGCCACCAGAGGGCAGGGGACCTACGAGCAGTACTTC. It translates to CATRGQGTYEQYF. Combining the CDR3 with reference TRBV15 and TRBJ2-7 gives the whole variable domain DAMVIQNPRYQVTQFGKPVTLSCSQTLNHNVMYWYQQKSSQAPKLLFHYYDKDFNNEADTPDNFQSRRPNTSFCFLDIRSPGLGDTAMYLCATRGQGTYEQYFGPGTRLTVT.

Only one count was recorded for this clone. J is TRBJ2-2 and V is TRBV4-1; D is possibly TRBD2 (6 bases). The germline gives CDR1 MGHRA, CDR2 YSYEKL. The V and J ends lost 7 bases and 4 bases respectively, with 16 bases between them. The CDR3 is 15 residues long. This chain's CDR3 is CASTYGGSSTGELFF. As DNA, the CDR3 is TGCGCCAGCACATACGGGGGTTCGAGCACCGGGGAGCTGTTTTTT.

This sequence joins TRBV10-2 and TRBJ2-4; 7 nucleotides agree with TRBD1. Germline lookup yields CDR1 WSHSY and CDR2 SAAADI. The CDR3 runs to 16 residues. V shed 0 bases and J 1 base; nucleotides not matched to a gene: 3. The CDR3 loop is CASSESGGDAKNIQYF. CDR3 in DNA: TGCGCCAGCAGTGAGTCAGGGGGCGATGCCAAAAACATTCAGTACTTC.

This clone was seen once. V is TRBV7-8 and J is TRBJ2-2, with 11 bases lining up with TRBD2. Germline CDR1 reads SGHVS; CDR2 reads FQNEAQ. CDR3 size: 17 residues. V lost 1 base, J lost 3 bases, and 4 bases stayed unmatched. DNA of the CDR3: TGTGCCAGCAGCTTAGTTCGACTAGCGGGATACACCGGGGAGCTGTTTTTT. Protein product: CASSLVRLAGYTGELFF.

CDR3 protein: CASSPLAGLETQYF. The CDR3 DNA follows: TGCGCCAGCAGCCCCCTTGCAGGGCTTGAGACCCAGTACTTC. The rearrangement links TRBV4-1 to TRBJ2-5; a weak D match, TRBD1 (5 bases). Deletions cut 4 bases from V and 5 bases from J, with 14 bases between. The CDR3 sequence is 14 residues long. Germline loops: CDR1 MGHRA, CDR2 YSYEKL.

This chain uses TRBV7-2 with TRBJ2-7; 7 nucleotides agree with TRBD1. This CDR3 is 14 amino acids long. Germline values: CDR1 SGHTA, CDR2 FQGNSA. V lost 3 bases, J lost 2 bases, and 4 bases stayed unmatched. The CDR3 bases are TGTGCCAGCAGCTTTTTCCAGGGGGCCTACGAGCAGTACTTC. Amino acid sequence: CASSFFQGAYEQYF.

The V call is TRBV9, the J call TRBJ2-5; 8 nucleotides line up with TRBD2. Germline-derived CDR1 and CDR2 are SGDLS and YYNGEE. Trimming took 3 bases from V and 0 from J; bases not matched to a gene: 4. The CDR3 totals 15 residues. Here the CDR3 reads CASSGTSRDQETQYF. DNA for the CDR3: TGTGCCAGCAGCGGGACTAGCAGAGACCAAGAGACCCAGTACTTC.